This T cell receptor beta chain originates from a study of shared clonotypes between healthy human individuals. Study outcomes and limitations: Clonotype sharing among donors was expected to depend on sequencing depth.

Across several immunoSEQ plates, the genomic DNA of each subset was split evenly. About 200 ng DNA, around 30,000 T cell genomes, went into each sorted-subset replicate PCR. The repertoire was sequenced with immunoSEQ multiplex PCR; TCRdb's copy has only in-frame clones and lacks some. Here the sample spans under 650,000 clones, 90% to 97% being singletons. Every one of the donors was a Caucasian adult that lived in Nashville, Tennessee. About this clone itself: The antigen is unknown.

From germline, CDR1 is KGHSH and CDR2 LQKENI. Deletions cut 0 bases from V and 0 bases from J, with 8 bases between. This CDR3 contains 15 residues. Input material: naive CD4+ T cells sorted from blood. The subset denotes: CD45RA+ positively selected. The rearrangement joins TRBV18 to TRBJ1-2; unclear D gene. This sequence was found in a woman aged 30 to 39 in good health. In nucleotides, the CDR3 is TGTGCCAGCTCACCACCTCCCGGACCTAACTATGGCTACACCTTC. This encodes CASSPPPGPNYGYTF.